Following are 25 T cell receptor beta chains from one sample sequenced in a study of graft-versus-host responses after intestinal transplantation. Each mixed lymphocyte reaction held some 200,000 CFSE-labeled responders and some 200,000 irradiated violet-dye-labeled stimulators. TCRdb's copy holds only in-frame clones and misses some; the assay was immunoSEQ multiplex PCR. The profile covers tens of thousands of clones, with roughly 33% appearing a single time and roughly 9.8% taken by the ten largest. The sequences come from alloreactive CD8+ T cells from a mixed lymphocyte reaction culture, collected before intestinal transplant. Noted subset: CFSE-low proliferating T cells sorted from approximately 6-day pre-transplant mixed lymphocyte reaction (GvH or HvG direction). Every receptor here comes from a human patient who received an intestinal transplant.

This clone came up a few times. The chain is built from TRBV19 and TRBJ1-3; weak D call: TRBD1 (5 bases). Germline CDR1 is LNHDA and CDR2 is SQIVND (reference sequence). The CDR3 sequence is 17 residues long. V lost 1 base and J 0 bases, leaving 13 bases between the germline ends. For the CDR3, the DNA is TGTGCCAGTAGTATAGCGGCAGGGAGCTACTCTGGAAACACCATATATTTT. This encodes CASSIAAGSYSGNTIYF.

The J gene is TRBJ1-2, the V gene TRBV4-1; 9 nucleotides align to TRBD1. The trim removed 4 bases at V and 5 bases at J, leaving 11 bases unmatched. CDR1 and CDR2 from the germline V gene are MGHRA and YSYEKL. CDR3 size: 16 residues. CDR3 region: CASSLRTGETLYGYTF. The CDR3 nucleotides are TGCGCCAGCAGCCTAAGGACAGGGGAAACCCTGTATGGCTACACCTTC.

The rearrangement joins TRBV2 to TRBJ2-7; 9 positions agree with TRBD2. After removal of 3 bases from V and 3 bases from J, the junction contained 6 bases not matched to a gene. Per germline, CDR1 SNHLY and CDR2 FYNNEI. The CDR3 extends over 15 amino acids. The CDR3 protein is CASSEPRTSVYEQYF. The CDR3 DNA reads TGTGCCAGCAGTGAGCCGAGGACTAGCGTCTACGAGCAGTACTTC.

Judged by abundance, this clone is medium-sized. The J gene is TRBJ2-4, the V gene TRBV5-7; 10 nucleotides align to TRBD2. TRBV5-7 is reported as an ORF; its role is uncertain. The CDR3 runs to 15 residues. Trimming took 5 bases from V and 1 from J; bases not matched to a gene: 3. The CDR3 nucleotides are TGTGCCAGCAGGAGCGGGGGGGCCGCCAAAAACATTCAGTACTTC. Encoded protein: CASRSGGAAKNIQYF.

V and J are TRBV27 and TRBJ1-2; D gene ambiguous. The CDR3 covers 11 residues. From germline, CDR1 is MNHEY and CDR2 SMNVEV (reference sequence). V was pared by 6 bases and J by 8 bases, with 10 bases between. The CDR3 DNA sequence: TGTGCCAGCAGATCTCCCCTGGGCTACACCTTC. Its translation is CASRSPLGYTF.

This clone was counted only a few times. The chain has TRBV19 and TRBJ2-7; tentatively, D is TRBD1 or TRBD2 (6 bases each). The CDR3 totals 15 residues. Germline CDR1 reads LNHDA; CDR2 reads SQIVND (reference sequence). The ends were cut back, 6 bases at V and 5 bases at J, with 20 bases in the middle. The CDR3 spells CASSVWPGALNEQYF. The CDR3, as DNA: TGTGCCAGTAGCGTTTGGCCGGGGGCGTTAAACGAGCAGTACTTC.

V gene TRBV9 combines with J gene TRBJ2-1, with 9 bases lining up with TRBD2. Trimming removed 0 bases from V and 4 bases from J; junction bases left unmatched: 5. The CDR3 is 16 amino acids. Looked up from germline, CDR1 is SGDLS and CDR2 is YYNGEE. CDR3 bases: TGTGCCAGCAGCGTAGATAGCGGGAGAGTGTACAATGAGCAGTTCTTC. Translation gives CASSVDSGRVYNEQFF. Full variable domain (rest looked up from reference TRBV9 and TRBJ2-1): DSGVTQTPKHLITATGQRVTLRCSPRSGDLSVYWYQQSLDQGLQFLIQYYNGEERAKGNILERFSAQQFPDLHSELNLSSLELGDSALYFCASSVDSGRVYNEQFFGPGTRLTVL.

The V call is TRBV5-1, the J call TRBJ1-2, with unresolved D. The CDR3 has 13 amino acids. The germline V and J ends were trimmed by 0 bases and 4 bases, with 7 bases remaining between them. Germline CDR1 SGHRS, CDR2 YFSETQ. The CDR3 spells CASSLDSSYGYTF. The CDR3, as DNA: TGCGCCAGCAGCTTGGACAGTAGCTATGGCTACACCTTC.

The gene calls are TRBV7-5 and TRBJ2-7. TRBV7-5 is given as a pseudogene. CDR3 size: 12 residues. The CDR3 DNA is TGTGCCAGCAGCTCCGGCCCCTACGAGCAGTACTTC. Translation gives CASSSGPYEQYF.

This clone has a handful of counts. This sequence joins TRBV29-1 and TRBJ2-7; the D call may be TRBD1 or TRBD2 (5 bases each). The CDR3 is 14 amino acids. The germline V gene encodes CDR1 SQVTM and CDR2 ANQGSEA. V lost 3 bases and J 4 bases, leaving 16 bases between the germline ends. This CDR3 reads CSVEEDTDEYEQYF. The CDR3 nucleotides read TGCAGCGTTGAGGAGGACACGGACGAATACGAGCAGTACTTC.

This chain uses TRBV19 with TRBJ2-2; tentatively, D is TRBD1 (5 bases). Trimming took off 6 bases at V and 2 bases at J, with 13 bases between the two ends. Germline CDR1 LNHDA, CDR2 SQIVND (reference sequence). The CDR3 is made up of 15 amino acids. In nucleotides, the CDR3 is TGTGCCAGTAGAGTAGGGGATGATAACACCGGGGAGCTGTTTTTT. Encoded protein: CASRVGDDNTGELFF. Drawing the rest from reference TRBV19 and TRBJ2-2, the complete variable domain is DGGITQSPKYLFRKEGQNVTLSCEQNLNHDAMYWYRQDPGQGLRLIYYSQIVNDFQKGDIAEGYSVSREKKESFPLTVTSAQKNPTAFYLCASRVGDDNTGELFFGEGSRLTVL.

Here the CDR3 reads CASSLFWTWEFF. DNA for the CDR3: TGTGCCAGCAGCTTATTTTGGACTTGGGAGTTCTTC. The chain carries TRBV7-2 and TRBJ2-1; a weak D match, TRBD2 (5 bases). In germline, CDR1 is SGHTA, CDR2 FQGNSA. Trimming took 2 bases from V and 14 from J, leaving 13 bases between them. This CDR3 comprises 12 residues. The entire variable domain, with the rest obtained from reference TRBV7-2 and TRBJ2-1, is as follows: GAGVSQSPSNKVTEKGKDVELRCDPISGHTALYWYRQSLGQGLEFLIYFQGNSAPDKSGLPSDRFSAERTGGSVSTLTIQRTQQEDSAVYLCASSLFWTWEFFGPGTRLTVL.

This clone is judged medium-sized. The chain is built from TRBV18 and TRBJ2-7; the D is unclear. The CDR3 runs to 14 residues. In germline, CDR1 is KGHSH, CDR2 LQKENI. V dropped 6 bases and J dropped 4 bases, with 16 bases sitting between them. DNA for the CDR3: TGTGCCAGCTCGCCGGTGAACAGACAATACGAGCAGTACTTC. Amino acid sequence: CASSPVNRQYEQYF. The full variable domain, rest sourced from reference TRBV18 and TRBJ2-7, is NAGVMQNPRHLVRRRGQEARLRCSPMKGHSHVYWYRQLPEEGLKFMVYLQKENIIDESGMPKERFSAEFPKEGPSILRIQQVVRGDSAAYFCASSPVNRQYEQYFGPGTRLTVT.

This clone has only a few counts. This chain uses TRBV6-5 with TRBJ2-3; D remains ambiguous. The germline CDR1 and CDR2 sequences are MNHEY and SVGAGI. This CDR3 has 13 residues. Trimming left V 6 bases short and J 6 bases short, with 13 bases between. CDR3 bases: TGTGCCAGCAGCCCCATTGGGGTGGATACGCAGTATTTT. Residues: CASSPIGVDTQYF.

V is TRBV2 and J is TRBJ1-3; D call uncertain. CDR1 and CDR2 from the germline V gene are SNHLY and FYNNEI. The CDR3 has 15 residues. V gave up 6 bases and J gave up 0 bases, with 12 bases separating them. The CDR3 region is CASRKRFYSGNTIYF. CDR3 nucleotide sequence: TGTGCCAGCAGGAAACGGTTCTACTCTGGAAACACCATATATTTT.

This clone was observed once. This chain connects TRBV5-1 to TRBJ2-1; D gene unclear. This CDR3 is built from 15 residues. V gave up 5 bases and J gave up 0 bases, with 12 bases separating them. Germline CDR1 reads SGHRS; CDR2 reads YFSETQ. CDR3 sequence: CASRTYPGSYNEQFF. CDR3 nucleotides: TGCGCCAGCAGAACCTACCCGGGCTCCTACAATGAGCAGTTCTTC.

This clone has more than one count but fewer than ten. V is TRBV27 and J is TRBJ1-5; tentative D call: TRBD1 (6 bases). The CDR3 is 14 amino acids. In germline, CDR1 is MNHEY, CDR2 SMNVEV (reference sequence). V was pared by 1 base and J by 8 bases, with 12 bases between. This chain's CDR3 is CASSLLGGEKPQHF. Written as DNA, the CDR3 is TGTGCCAGCAGTTTATTAGGGGGGGAAAAGCCCCAGCATTTT.

The chain links TRBV11-2 to TRBJ1-2; D unclear. In germline, CDR1 is SGHAT, CDR2 FQNNGV. Trimming removed 8 bases at V and 1 base at J, with 11 bases between. This CDR3 comprises 13 residues. CDR3: CASGPYSNYGYTF. The CDR3 bases are TGTGCCAGCGGGCCCTACAGTAACTATGGCTACACCTTC.

This clone was found a few times. The V call is TRBV29-1, the J call TRBJ2-1, with 7 bases identical to TRBD1. V lost 5 bases and J lost 12; bases outside the gene matches: 1. This CDR3 is 9 amino acids long. Looked up from germline, CDR1 is SQVTM and CDR2 is ANQGSEA. The CDR3 DNA reads TGCAGCGTTCCAGGGGGGCAGTTCTTC. The encoded protein is CSVPGGQFF.

This chain joins TRBV4-1 and TRBJ2-3; no firm D call. The V and J ends lost 4 bases and 2 bases respectively, with 16 bases between them. Germline V CDR1 and CDR2: MGHRA, YSYEKL. The CDR3 extends over 16 amino acids. The CDR3 coding sequence is TGCGCCAGCAGCCTAGACGGTTTGTCTTCCACAGATACGCAGTATTTT. The encoded protein is CASSLDGLSSTDTQYF.

The CDR3 region has the DNA TGTGCCAGCAGCTTCGACAGGGAGGAATACTCTGAAGCTTTCTTT. This translates into CASSFDREEYSEAFF. The rearrangement uses TRBV7-6 and TRBJ1-1, with 7 positions matching TRBD1. Germline V gene sequence: CDR1 SGHVS, CDR2 FNYEAQ. The CDR3 covers 15 residues. The junction had 10 bases not matched to a gene; V was cut back by 3 bases and J by 6 bases.

This clone has just a few counts. This chain joins TRBV6-1 and TRBJ1-1; 8 nucleotides align to TRBD1. Germline V gene lookup returns CDR1 MNHNS and CDR2 SASEGT. Trimming cost V 5 bases and J 9 bases; bases outside gene matches: 5. This CDR3 comprises 12 residues. The DNA of the CDR3 is TGTGCCAGCAGTAGCCGGACAGGGCAAGCTTTCTTT. This codes for CASSSRTGQAFF.

The table lists this clone with a few counts. The chain couples TRBV6-5 to TRBJ1-4; D gene ambiguous. Trimming took off 6 bases at V and 2 bases at J, with 10 bases between the two ends. Germline V gene lookup returns CDR1 MNHEY and CDR2 SVGAGI. The CDR3 covers 14 residues. The CDR3 DNA reads TGTGCCAGCAGCCCCGACTTTACTAATGAAAAACTGTTTTTT. Translation gives CASSPDFTNEKLFF.

The chain is built from TRBV7-6 and TRBJ2-7, with D possibly being TRBD1 (6 bases). CDR1 and CDR2 from the germline V gene are SGHVS and FNYEAQ. V was pared by 1 base and J by 2 bases, with 15 bases between. This CDR3 has 16 amino acids. The CDR3 here is CASSLEARAGAYEQYF. CDR3 nucleotides: TGTGCCAGCAGCTTAGAAGCGCGGGCAGGGGCCTACGAGCAGTACTTC.

This clone was seen a handful of times. The chain has TRBV5-1 and TRBJ2-3, with TRBD2 as a possible D gene (6 bases). The ends were cut back, 4 bases at V and 3 bases at J, with 18 bases in the middle. The V gene's germline CDR1 is SGHRS and CDR2 YFSETQ. The CDR3 totals 16 residues. CDR3 sequence reads: CASSALLARTTDTQYF. In nucleotides, the CDR3 is TGCGCCAGCAGCGCCCTACTAGCCCGAACGACAGATACGCAGTATTTT.